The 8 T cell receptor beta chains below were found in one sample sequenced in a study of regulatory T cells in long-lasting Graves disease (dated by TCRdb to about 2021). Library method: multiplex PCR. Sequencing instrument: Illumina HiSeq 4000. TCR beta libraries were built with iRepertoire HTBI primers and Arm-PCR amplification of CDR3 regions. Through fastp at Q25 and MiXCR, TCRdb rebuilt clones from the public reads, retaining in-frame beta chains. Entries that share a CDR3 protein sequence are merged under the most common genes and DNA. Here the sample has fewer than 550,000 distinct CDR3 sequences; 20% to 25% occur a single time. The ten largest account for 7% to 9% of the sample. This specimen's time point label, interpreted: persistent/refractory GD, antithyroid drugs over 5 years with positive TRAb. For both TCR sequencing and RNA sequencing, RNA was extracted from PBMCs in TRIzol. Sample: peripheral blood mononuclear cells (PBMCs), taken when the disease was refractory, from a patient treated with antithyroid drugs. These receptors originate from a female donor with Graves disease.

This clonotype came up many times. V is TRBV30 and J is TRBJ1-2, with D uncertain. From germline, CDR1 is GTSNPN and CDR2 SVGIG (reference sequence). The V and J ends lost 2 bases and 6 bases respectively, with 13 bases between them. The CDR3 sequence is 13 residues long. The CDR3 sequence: CAWSTSLRDGYTF. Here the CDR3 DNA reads TGTGCCTGGAGTACAAGCCTTAGGGATGGCTACACCTTC.

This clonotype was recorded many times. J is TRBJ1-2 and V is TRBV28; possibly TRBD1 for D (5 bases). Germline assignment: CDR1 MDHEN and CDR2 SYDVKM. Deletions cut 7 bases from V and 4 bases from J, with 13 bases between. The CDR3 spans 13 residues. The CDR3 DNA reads TGTGCCAGCAAAAAAGACAGAAGCTATGGCTACACCTTC. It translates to CASKKDRSYGYTF.

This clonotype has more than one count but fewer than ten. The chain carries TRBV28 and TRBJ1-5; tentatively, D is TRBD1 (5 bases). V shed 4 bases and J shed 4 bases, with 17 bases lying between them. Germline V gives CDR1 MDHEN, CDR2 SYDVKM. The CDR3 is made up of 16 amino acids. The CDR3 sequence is CASSYSPRVGNQPQHF. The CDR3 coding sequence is TGTGCCAGCAGTTACTCCCCCAGGGTGGGGAATCAGCCCCAGCATTTT. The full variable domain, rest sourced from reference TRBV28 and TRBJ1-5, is DVKVTQSSRYLVKRTGEKVFLECVQDMDHENMFWYRQDPGLGLRLIYFSYDVKMKEKGDIPEGYSVSREKKERFSLILESASTNQTSMYLCASSYSPRVGNQPQHFGDGTRLSIL.

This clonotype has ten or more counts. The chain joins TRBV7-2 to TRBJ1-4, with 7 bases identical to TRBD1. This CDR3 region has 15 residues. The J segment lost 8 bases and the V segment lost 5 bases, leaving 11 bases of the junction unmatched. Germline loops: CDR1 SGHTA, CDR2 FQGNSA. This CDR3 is CASSPGGQGVEKLFF. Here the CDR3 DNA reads TGTGCCAGCAGCCCGGGAGGCCAGGGGGTAGAAAAACTGTTTTTT.

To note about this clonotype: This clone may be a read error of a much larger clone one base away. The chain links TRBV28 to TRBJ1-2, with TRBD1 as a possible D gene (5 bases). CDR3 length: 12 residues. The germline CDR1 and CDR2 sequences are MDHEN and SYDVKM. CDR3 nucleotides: TGTGCCAGCCGAAGGACTGGGGGAGGCTACGCCTTC. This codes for CASRRTGGGYAF.

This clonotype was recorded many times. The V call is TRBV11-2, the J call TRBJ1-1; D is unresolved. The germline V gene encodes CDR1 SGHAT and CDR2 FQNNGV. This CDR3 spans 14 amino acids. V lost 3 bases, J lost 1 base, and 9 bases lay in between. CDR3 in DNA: TGTGCCAGCAGCTTTAGCGAGGCGAACACTGAAGCTTTCTTT. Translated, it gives CASSFSEANTEAFF.

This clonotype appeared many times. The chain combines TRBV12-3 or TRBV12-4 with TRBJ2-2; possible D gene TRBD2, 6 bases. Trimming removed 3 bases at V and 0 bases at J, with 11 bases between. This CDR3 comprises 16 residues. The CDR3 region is CASSFSGRANTGELFF. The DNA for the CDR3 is TGTGCCAGCAGTTTCTCCGGGAGAGCGAACACCGGGGAGCTGTTTTTT.

The CDR3 sequence is CAISESNQHQPQHF. The CDR3 region has the DNA TGTGCCATCAGTGAGTCGAACCAGCATCAGCCCCAGCATTTT. The chain carries TRBV10-3 and TRBJ1-5; no clear D gene. Germline CDR1 reads ENHRY; CDR2 reads SYGVKD. CDR3 length: 14 residues. Trimming shortened V by 0 bases and J by 5 bases, and 8 bases separated the two germline ends.